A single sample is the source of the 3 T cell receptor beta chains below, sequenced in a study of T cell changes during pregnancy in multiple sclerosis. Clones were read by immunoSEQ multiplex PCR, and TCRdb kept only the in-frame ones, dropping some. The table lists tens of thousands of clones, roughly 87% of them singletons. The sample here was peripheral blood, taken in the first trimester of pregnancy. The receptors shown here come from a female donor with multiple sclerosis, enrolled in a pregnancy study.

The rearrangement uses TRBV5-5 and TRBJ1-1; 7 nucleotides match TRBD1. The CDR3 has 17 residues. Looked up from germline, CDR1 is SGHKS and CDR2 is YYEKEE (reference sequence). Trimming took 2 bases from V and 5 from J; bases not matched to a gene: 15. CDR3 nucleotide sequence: TGTGCCAGCAGCTTACTGCGGAGTGACAGGGTGGGAACTGAAGCTTTCTTT. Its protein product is CASSLLRSDRVGTEAFF.

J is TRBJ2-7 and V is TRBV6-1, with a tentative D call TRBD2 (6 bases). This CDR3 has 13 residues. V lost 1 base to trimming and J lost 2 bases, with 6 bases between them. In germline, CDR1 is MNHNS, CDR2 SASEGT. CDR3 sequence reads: CASSEGLAYEQYF. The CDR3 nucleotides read TGTGCCAGCAGTGAAGGACTAGCCTACGAGCAGTACTTC.

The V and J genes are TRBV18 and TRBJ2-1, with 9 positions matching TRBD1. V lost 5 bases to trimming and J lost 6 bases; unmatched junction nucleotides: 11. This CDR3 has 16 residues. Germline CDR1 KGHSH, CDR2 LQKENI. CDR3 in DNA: TGTGCCAGCTCAACCAAACCGGGACAGGGCCTCAATGAGCAGTTCTTC. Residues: CASSTKPGQGLNEQFF.